This T cell receptor (beta chain) came from a study of regulatory T cells (dated by TCRdb to between 2018 and 2020). Context from the whole study: The study compared T-cell receptor beta repertoires of sorted regulatory, conventional CD4+ and CD8+ T cells between CD3G-deficient patients and healthy controls.

The multiplex PCR used 52 forward TRBV primers and 13 reverse TRBJ primers, with assay-based and computational corrections for amplification bias. Within the immunoSEQ assay, multiplex PCR amplified rearranged TRB loci from genomic DNA. An Illumina HiSeq platform was used to sequence the TRB amplicons. Processing in the source paper ran as follows. Custom algorithms error-filtered the raw sequences and aligned them to reference gene sequences, after which the immunoSEQ online tools were used for analysis. The frequencies of productive and nonproductive TRB rearrangements were evaluated among unique sequences as well as among total sequences. The likelihood of self-reactivity was estimated by examining two features, hydrophobicity and amino acid composition, of TRB CDR3 positions 6 and 7. Groups were compared by t tests, Mann-Whitney tests or two-way ANOVA performed in Prism software. TCRdb took over this immuneACCESS table, retaining in-frame rearrangements with V and J assigned. Such tables are incomplete; in checked studies, under half of the missing clones stem from an unresolved V gene, and the remainder is unexplained. The D gene and trimming were derived from the DNA, and the V and J assignments and clone size from that table. The sample profile shows tens of thousands of clones; about 93% of them were found once. Around 0.98% of the sample comes from the top ten.

Comments on this clone: There is no known antigen for this receptor. No per-base quality is available; no much larger clone lies one base away.

CDR1 MDHEN and CDR2 SYDVKM were looked up in the germline V gene. Cut back by 5 bases and 4 bases, the V and J ends lie 18 bases apart. The CDR3 goes from the cysteine to the phenylalanine over 15 residues. The DNA shown is the 45-base CDR3, in frame from base 1. Evidence of autoimmunity was found in all CD3G-deficient patients, and more severe autoimmunity was observed in two of the patients. At testing, patients were between 2 and 39 years old and showed lower naive and higher memory CD4+ and CD8+ T-cell proportions. CD4+ cells were FACS-sorted into CD25-high CD127-low regulatory T cells and CD25-low CD127-high conventional CD4+ T cells. The patient group comprised 5 or 6 individuals with CD3G deficiency. Patient samples and clinical data came from an international physician network spanning the United States, Europe and Asia. Ficoll density separation was used to isolate peripheral blood mononuclear cells.

Here is what the overall study found, with its caveats: Repertoires from patients had restricted unique TRB V-J pairs and skewed V and J gene usage, with the strongest effect in regulatory T cells. Enrichment for hydrophobic residues at CDR3 positions 6 and 7 was found in conventional CD4+ T cells from CD3G-deficient patients, suggesting more self-reactive specificities.

The sequenced material came from conventional CD4+ T cells sorted from blood. The source of this sequence is a child aged 2 to 10 with CD3G deficiency. The receptor chain draws on TRBV28 and TRBJ2-7; the D region possibly corresponds to TRBD2 (5 bases align). The sequenced DNA is TGTGCCAGCAGTCCCTCCAGCGGAGTTTGGTACGAGCAGTACTTC. Its protein reads: CASSPSSGVWYEQYF. The full variable domain, completed from the reference TRBV28 and TRBJ2-7 proteins outside the CDR3, reads DVKVTQSSRYLVKRTGEKVFLECVQDMDHENMFWYRQDPGLGLRLIYFSYDVKMKEKGDIPEGYSVSREKKERFSLILESASTNQTSMYLCASSPSSGVWYEQYFGPGTRLTVT.